This passage covers 3 T cell receptor beta chains from one sample sequenced in a study of blood T cell repertoires in COVID-19. The assay was immunoSEQ multiplex PCR, and TCRdb's table has in-frame clones only and misses some. The sample contains tens of thousands of clones, 74% of which appear only once. Source material: peripheral blood. The source of these receptors is an older man with COVID-19, enrolled during active disease.

V gene TRBV3-1 (or the pseudogene TRBV3-2) combines with J gene TRBJ2-5; 7 bases agree with TRBD2. The ends lost 8 bases at V and 4 bases at J; junction bases unmatched: 7. Germline V gives CDR1 LGHDT, CDR2 YNNKEL (reference sequence). The CDR3 is made up of 13 amino acids. CDR3 bases: TGTGCCAGCGGCGGGAGTGGGAGAGAGACCCAGTACTTC. This codes for CASGGSGRETQYF.

The chain has TRBV24-1 and TRBJ2-2; maybe TRBD1 (5 bases). Germline V gene sequence: CDR1 KGHDR, CDR2 SFDVKD. V was trimmed by 5 bases and J by 6 bases, leaving 12 bases between them. This CDR3 has 14 amino acids. CDR3: CATSGSRGPGELFF. The CDR3 nucleotides are TGTGCCACCAGTGGTTCAAGGGGTCCCGGGGAGCTGTTTTTT.

This chain connects TRBV21-1 to TRBJ2-3; the table's D call of TRBD2 was not tested on the DNA. TRBV21-1 is marked as a pseudogene. The CDR3 consists of 18 residues. CDR3 sequence: CASSKVRAWDLGTDTQYF. CDR3 nucleotide sequence: TGTGCCAGCAGCAAAGTCAGGGCTTGGGACTTGGGCACAGATACGCAGTATTTT.